The entry below describes one TCR beta chain. CDR3 size: 12 residues. The germline CDR1 and CDR2 sequences are SGHTA and FQGNSA. Trimming took off 9 bases at V and 3 bases at J, with 12 bases between the two ends. The sample originates from a study of shared clonotypes between healthy human individuals. Study in general: Researchers assigned three CD4 naive, three CD4 memory, two CD8 naive and one CD8 memory plate to each donor.

TCRdb keeps only in-frame clones here, not all; method: immunoSEQ multiplex PCR. The sample records roughly 720,000 clones, less than 95% being singletons. Sequenced input: memory CD8+ T cells from PBMCs. The subset denotes: CD45RO+ cells pooled with CCR7-negative TemRA cells. This chain joins TRBV7-2 and TRBJ2-7; tentatively, D is TRBD1 (6 bases). The source of this sequence is a man between 18 and 29 years old in good health. Some clones in this sample may be carry-over from other donors' samples. CDR3 in amino acids: CASRARGYEQYF. The DNA of the CDR3 is TGTGCCAGTAGGGCCAGGGGCTACGAGCAGTACTTC.